This passage covers 5 T cell receptor beta chains from one sample sequenced in a study of cytomegalovirus exposure and HLA in healthy donors. Primers included in the PCR were 60 Vbeta and 13 Jbeta primers. Produced via immunoSEQ multiplex PCR; TCRdb's table is partial and in-frame only. In the table there are roughly 200,000 clones, 65% to 85% of which are singletons. The specimen was PBMCs. These receptor sequences come from a boy aged 2 to 9 in good health and CMV-seronegative.

V and J are TRBV23-1 and TRBJ2-7; 9 bases agree with TRBD1. TRBV23-1 is designated an ORF whose function remains uncertain. J lost 4 bases, V lost 0 bases, and 7 bases had no gene match. This CDR3 region has 16 residues. The CDR3 region has the DNA TGCGCCAGCAGTCAATCTGAGGGACAGGGAGGTTACGAGCAGTACTTC. It codes for CASSQSEGQGGYEQYF.

The V gene is TRBV6-1, the J gene TRBJ1-1, with a possible D match to TRBD1 (6 bases). V was clipped by 8 bases and J by 10 bases, with 14 bases between them. This CDR3 is 11 amino acids long. Germline loops: CDR1 MNHNS, CDR2 SASEGT. DNA for the CDR3: TGTGCCAGCCGAAACCGGGGGGCAGCTTTCTTT. Protein product: CASRNRGAAFF.

This clone came up once. The chain employs TRBV7-3 and TRBJ2-3; possibly TRBD1 for D (5 bases). The CDR3 extends over 14 amino acids. V lost 1 base, J lost 4 bases, and 9 bases lay in between. Germline CDR1 and CDR2: SGHTA and FQGTGA. CDR3 sequence (DNA): TGTGCCAGCAGCTTAAACCAGGGCCCAGATACGCAGTATTTT. This gives the protein CASSLNQGPDTQYF.

The rearrangement links TRBV7-9 to TRBJ2-7, with TRBD1 matching 7 bases. Germline CDR1 SEHNR, CDR2 FQNEAQ (reference sequence). The V gene end was trimmed by 1 base and the J gene end by 0 bases; junction bases not matched to a gene: 6. The CDR3 length is 16 residues. CDR3 sequence (DNA): TGTGCCAGCAGCTTAGGCCGGGGACAGTTCTCCTACGAGCAGTACTTC. Residues: CASSLGRGQFSYEQYF.

V is TRBV5-4 and J is TRBJ1-2, with D possibly TRBD1 on 5 matching bases. Germline CDR1 and CDR2: SGHNT and YYREEE (reference sequence). The CDR3 sequence is 14 residues long. The germline V and J ends were trimmed by 4 bases and 5 bases, with 15 bases remaining between them. As DNA, the CDR3 is TGTGCCAGCAGCGCTCAAAGGGGAGGTTATGGCTACACCTTC. This translates into CASSAQRGGYGYTF.